The next 11 T cell receptor beta chains were all read from a single sample in a study of T cells in Graves' hyperthyroidism and ophthalmopathy. RNA transcripts provided the source from which TCR beta CDR3 regions were amplified. RT-PCR in the first round (using the HTBI primer set) targeted the TCR CDR3. MiXCR, run by TCRdb on the multiplex PCR reads, gives a single entry per CDR3 protein. The table has fewer than 700,000 distinct CDR3 sequences, under 20% seen once; the top ten hold under 20%. Sequencing was performed on blood. The receptor set was obtained from a young woman with Graves' ophthalmopathy.

The chain carries TRBV6-4 and TRBJ2-3, with 9 bases matching TRBD2. The trim removed 3 bases at V and 4 bases at J, leaving 5 bases unmatched. Germline V gene sequence: CDR1 MRHNA, CDR2 SNTAGT. The CDR3 contains 15 residues. The CDR3 protein is CASSEGSGSADTQYF. For the CDR3, the DNA is TGTGCCAGCAGTGAGGGTAGCGGGAGTGCAGATACGCAGTATTTT.

The chain carries TRBV5-6 and TRBJ2-2; D is undetermined. CDR1 and CDR2 (germline): SGHDT, YYEEEE. V was pared by 5 bases and J by 5 bases, with 13 bases between. There are 14 residues in the CDR3. The DNA of the CDR3 is TGTGCCAGCAGTTCGAGTCCCCCGACCGGGGAGCTGTTTTTT. This encodes CASSSSPPTGELFF.

This clonotype was counted many times. V is TRBV13 and J is TRBJ1-6, with D uncertain. There are 13 residues in the CDR3. V shed 1 base and J shed 9 bases, with 7 bases lying between them. Germline values: CDR1 PRHDT, CDR2 FYEKMQ (reference sequence). CDR3 protein: CASSLVGASPLHF. The DNA of the CDR3 is TGTGCCAGCAGCTTAGTGGGCGCTTCACCCCTCCACTTT.

This clonotype was counted only a few times. The chain recombines TRBV15 with TRBJ2-7; 7 nucleotides line up with TRBD1. CDR1 is LNHNV and CDR2 is YYDKDF in the germline V gene (reference sequence). This CDR3 is 16 amino acids long. Losses at the gene ends were 0 bases for V and 1 base for J; bases not matched to a gene: 6. DNA for the CDR3: TGTGCCACCAGCAGAGATCGTGCAGGGGGATCCTACGAGCAGTACTTC. It specifies CATSRDRAGGSYEQYF. Full variable domain (remainder filled in from reference TRBV15 and TRBJ2-7): DAMVIQNPRYQVTQFGKPVTLSCSQTLNHNVMYWYQQKSSQAPKLLFHYYDKDFNNEADTPDNFQSRRPNTSFCFLDIRSPGLGDTAMYLCATSRDRAGGSYEQYFGPGTRLTVT.

This clonotype showed up many times. DNA for the CDR3: TGTGCCAGCAGCTTAGATGGCGGGGCGGTAGATACGCAGTATTTT. Translating it yields CASSLDGGAVDTQYF. The J gene is TRBJ2-3, the V gene TRBV11-2; a possible D gene is TRBD2 (6 bases). The CDR3 spans 15 residues. V was shortened by 0 bases and J by 5 bases, with 12 bases between the two germline ends. The germline CDR1 and CDR2 sequences are SGHAT and FQNNGV.

The V call is TRBV27, the J call TRBJ1-2; TRBD1 matches 7 bases. Germline assignment: CDR1 MNHEY and CDR2 SMNVEV (reference sequence). The ends lost 4 bases at V and 1 base at J; junction bases unmatched: 12. CDR3 length: 17 amino acids. The CDR3 region has the DNA TGTGCCAGCAGTTCATACCTAAGACAGGGTTATAACTATGGCTACACCTTC. Protein sequence: CASSSYLRQGYNYGYTF.

This clonotype was found many times. This rearrangement joins TRBV3-1 to TRBJ1-6; tentative D call: TRBD1 (6 bases). CDR3 length: 14 amino acids. V was trimmed by 3 bases and J by 5 bases, leaving 8 bases between them. Germline loops: CDR1 LGHDT, CDR2 YNNKEL (reference sequence). In DNA form, the CDR3 reads TGTGCCAGCAGCCAGGACAGCCATAATTCACCCCTCCACTTT. This encodes CASSQDSHNSPLHF.

The chain recombines TRBV6-2 or TRBV6-3 with TRBJ2-5, with 7 bases lining up with TRBD2. CDR3 length equals 14 residues. V shed 6 bases, J shed 9 bases, and the junction held 13 bases outside the gene matches. Germline assignment: CDR1 MNHEY and CDR2 SVGEGT. In DNA form, the CDR3 reads TGTGCCAGCAGGCGGGGGTCGGGTGAGGGCCCCCAGTACTTC. Its translation is CASRRGSGEGPQYF.

As for this clonotype: A read error is possible here, since a much larger clone lies one base away. This chain connects TRBV6-1 to TRBJ2-7, with a tentative D call TRBD1 (6 bases). From germline, CDR1 is MNHNS and CDR2 SASEGT. Deletions cut 5 bases from V and 4 bases from J, with 15 bases between. The CDR3 is made up of 14 amino acids. CDR3 nucleotides: TGTGCCAGCAGTACTTACAGGGAAGGGTACGAGCAGTACTTC. It specifies CASSTYREGYEQYF.

The sample holds many counts of this clonotype. The V and J genes are TRBV28 and TRBJ1-1; no clear D. Per the germline V gene, CDR1 is MDHEN and CDR2 is SYDVKM. Trimming took off 6 bases at V and 1 base at J, with 12 bases between the two ends. The CDR3 contains 14 residues. The CDR3 bases are TGTGCCAGCAGCCCTAATTGGGGGAACACTGAAGCTTTCTTT. Protein: CASSPNWGNTEAFF.

This clonotype was detected many times. The chain links TRBV30 to TRBJ1-1; D might be TRBD1 (5 bases). V lost 7 bases to trimming and J lost 4 bases, with 19 bases between them. There are 14 residues in the CDR3. CDR1 is GTSNPN and CDR2 is SVGIG in the germline V gene (reference sequence). In nucleotides, the CDR3 is TGTGCCTTAAAAAACCCCGGGGGTGTCACTGAAGCTTTCTTT. This codes for CALKNPGGVTEAFF.